Below, 11 T cell receptor beta chains from the same sample are listed, as sequenced in a study of cytotoxic CD8 clonotypes in ibrutinib-treated CLL. Profiling relied on immunoSEQ multiplex PCR, and the TCRdb table lists in-frame clones only, not all of them. Among roughly 130,000 clones listed, about four fifths were seen once. The sample here was PBMCs, taken after 12 months of ibrutinib treatment. The receptors here all came from a human donor with chronic lymphocytic leukemia.

CDR3 in DNA: TGTGCCAGCAGTGACCCGGGACAGATTAATGAAAAACTGTTTTTT. It codes for CASSDPGQINEKLFF. The genes are TRBV6-1 and TRBJ1-4; 7 bases line up with TRBD1. Germline trimming cut 3 bases from V and 4 bases from J; bases unmatched to any gene: 5. Germline values: CDR1 MNHNS, CDR2 SASEGT. The CDR3 runs 15 residues.

V and J are TRBV6-6 and TRBJ1-5, with TRBD1 as a possible D gene (5 bases). There are 13 residues in the CDR3. Per the germline V gene, CDR1 is MNHNY and CDR2 is SVGAGI (reference sequence). V was clipped by 5 bases and J by 7 bases, with 12 bases between them. The CDR3 region is CASSVYRQQPQHF. DNA of the CDR3: TGTGCCAGCAGTGTCTACCGACAGCAGCCCCAGCATTTT.

Points on this clone: The identical CDR3 is also encoded by other nucleotide sequences in the sample. The chain has TRBV29-1 and TRBJ2-7; D uncertain. Germline values: CDR1 SQVTM, CDR2 ANQGSEA. Trimming removed 4 bases from V and 4 bases from J, with 8 bases in between. CDR3 length equals 11 residues. DNA of the CDR3: TGCAGCGTTGTGGAAGGTTACGAGCAGTACTTC. This gives the protein CSVVEGYEQYF.

CDR3 sequence reads: CASSAGLVLEQYF. CDR3 DNA sequence: TGTGCCAGCAGTGCAGGACTAGTTCTCGAGCAGTACTTC. The V call is TRBV6-1, the J call TRBJ2-7; 7 bases are a match to TRBD2. Germline CDR1 MNHNS, CDR2 SASEGT. The CDR3 totals 13 residues. V lost 4 bases, J lost 6 bases, and 6 bases stayed unmatched.

The rearrangement links TRBV28 to TRBJ2-7; D gene unclear. Germline V gene data show CDR1 as MDHEN and CDR2 as SYDVKM. Between the trimmed V and J ends, which lost 3 bases and 7 bases, there was a span of 7 bases. CDR3 length equals 11 residues. CDR3 sequence (DNA): TGTGCCAGCAGTTTGAGGAGAGAGCAGTACTTC. Its translation is CASSLRREQYF.

This clone was seen a single time. The V gene is TRBV2, the J gene TRBJ1-2, with TRBD1 identical over 7 bases. Germline CDR1 is SNHLY and CDR2 is FYNNEI. The CDR3 is 13 residues long. Trimming cost V 5 bases and J 6 bases; bases outside gene matches: 6. In nucleotides, the CDR3 is TGTGCCAGCAGTACTATACAGGGGAATGGCTACACCTTC. It translates to CASSTIQGNGYTF.

This chain links TRBV28 with TRBJ1-1; D call uncertain. V was cut by 5 bases and J by 1 base, with 8 bases left in between. Looked up from germline, CDR1 is MDHEN and CDR2 is SYDVKM. The CDR3 loop spans 13 amino acids. The CDR3 DNA reads as TGTGCCAGCAGTGCAGGCAGGAACACTGAAGCTTTCTTT. Its protein is CASSAGRNTEAFF.

The V gene is TRBV2, the J gene TRBJ1-1; possible D gene TRBD1, 5 bases. The CDR3 is 14 residues long. V lost 3 bases, J lost 6 bases, and 14 bases lay in between. Germline loops: CDR1 SNHLY, CDR2 FYNNEI. The CDR3 sequence is CASSDPPGSSEAFF. The CDR3, as DNA: TGTGCCAGCAGTGACCCTCCAGGGAGCTCTGAAGCTTTCTTT.

The V and J genes are TRBV7-9 and TRBJ1-4; 7 nucleotides match TRBD1. The V and J ends lost 2 bases and 0 bases, in that order; junction bases with no gene match: 3. The CDR3 is 16 amino acids. The V gene's germline CDR1 is SEHNR and CDR2 FQNEAQ (reference sequence). CDR3: CASSLNRGTTNEKLFF. CDR3 coding DNA: TGTGCCAGCAGCTTAAACAGGGGAACAACTAATGAAAAACTGTTTTTT.

The chain recombines TRBV28 with TRBJ1-6; no firm D call. Germline V CDR1 and CDR2: MDHEN, SYDVKM. CDR3 size: 16 residues. Trimming left V 8 bases short and J 2 bases short, with 16 bases between. Here the CDR3 DNA reads TGTGCCAGCGGTGTAGTTGGTCGGACCTATAATTCACCCCTCCACTTT. Translation gives CASGVVGRTYNSPLHF.

This clone was counted between two and nine times. The J gene is TRBJ2-7, the V gene TRBV4-2; D uncertain. V dropped 1 base and J dropped 0 bases, with 10 bases sitting between them. Germline lookup yields CDR1 LGHNA and CDR2 YNFKEQ. The CDR3 runs 15 residues. The CDR3: CASSQVYGSSYEQYF. In DNA, the CDR3 is TGTGCCAGCAGCCAAGTGTACGGAAGCTCCTACGAGCAGTACTTC.